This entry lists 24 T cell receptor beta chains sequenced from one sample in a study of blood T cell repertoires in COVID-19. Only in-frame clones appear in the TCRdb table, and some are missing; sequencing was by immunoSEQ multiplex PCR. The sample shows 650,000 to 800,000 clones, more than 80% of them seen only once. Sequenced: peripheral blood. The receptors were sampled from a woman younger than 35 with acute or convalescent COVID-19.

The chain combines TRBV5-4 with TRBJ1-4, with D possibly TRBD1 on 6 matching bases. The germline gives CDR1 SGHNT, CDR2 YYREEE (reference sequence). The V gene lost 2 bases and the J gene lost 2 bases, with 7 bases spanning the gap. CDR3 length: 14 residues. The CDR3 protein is CASSLRGTNEKLFF. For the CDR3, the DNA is TGTGCCAGCAGCTTAAGGGGGACTAATGAAAAACTGTTTTTT. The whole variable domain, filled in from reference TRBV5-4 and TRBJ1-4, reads ETGVTQSPTHLIKTRGQQVTLRCSSQSGHNTVSWYQQALGQGPQFIFQYYREEENGRGNFPPRFSGLQFPNYSSELNVNALELDDSALYLCASSLRGTNEKLFFGSGTQLSVL.

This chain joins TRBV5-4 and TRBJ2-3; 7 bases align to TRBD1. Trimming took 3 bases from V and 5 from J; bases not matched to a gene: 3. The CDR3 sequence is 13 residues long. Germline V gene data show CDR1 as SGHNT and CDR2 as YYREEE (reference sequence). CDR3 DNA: TGTGCCAGCAGCTCCGGGACAGAAGATACGCAGTATTTT. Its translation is CASSSGTEDTQYF.

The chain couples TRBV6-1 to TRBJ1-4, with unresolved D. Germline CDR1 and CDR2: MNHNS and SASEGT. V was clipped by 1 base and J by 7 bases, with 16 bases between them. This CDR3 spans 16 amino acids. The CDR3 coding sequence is TGTGCCAGCAGTGAAGGTGTTGGCACAACGGGTGAAAAACTGTTTTTT. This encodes CASSEGVGTTGEKLFF.

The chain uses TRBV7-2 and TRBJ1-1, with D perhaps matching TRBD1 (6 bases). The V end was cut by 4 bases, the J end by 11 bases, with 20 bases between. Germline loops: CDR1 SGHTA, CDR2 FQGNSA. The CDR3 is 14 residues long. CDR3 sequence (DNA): TGTGCCAGCAGCTGGGGACCGACGTCAGGGGATGCTTTCTTT. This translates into CASSWGPTSGDAFF.

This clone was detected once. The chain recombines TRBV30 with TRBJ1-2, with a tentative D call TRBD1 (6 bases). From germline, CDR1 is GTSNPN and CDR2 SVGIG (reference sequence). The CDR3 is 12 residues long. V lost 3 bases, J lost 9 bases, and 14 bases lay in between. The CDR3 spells CAWSTGPTSYTF. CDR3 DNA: TGTGCCTGGAGCACAGGGCCCACGAGCTACACCTTC.

The CDR3 nucleotides read TGTGCCAGCAGCCAAGATTCGGACAGGGGCGGCCACGAGCAGTACTTC. Translation: CASSQDSDRGGHEQYF. The chain joins TRBV3-1 (or the pseudogene TRBV3-2) to TRBJ2-7, with 9 bases matching TRBD1. V gave up 0 bases and J gave up 5 bases; unmatched junction bases: 8. This CDR3 spans 16 amino acids. Germline V gene data show CDR1 as LGHDT and CDR2 as YNNKEL (reference sequence).

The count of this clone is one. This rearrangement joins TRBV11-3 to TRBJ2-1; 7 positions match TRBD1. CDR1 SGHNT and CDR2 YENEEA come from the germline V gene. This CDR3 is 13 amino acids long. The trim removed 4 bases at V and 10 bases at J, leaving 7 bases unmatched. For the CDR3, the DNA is TGTGCCAGCAGCTCCAATCGACAGGGCGAGCAGTTCTTC. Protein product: CASSSNRQGEQFF.

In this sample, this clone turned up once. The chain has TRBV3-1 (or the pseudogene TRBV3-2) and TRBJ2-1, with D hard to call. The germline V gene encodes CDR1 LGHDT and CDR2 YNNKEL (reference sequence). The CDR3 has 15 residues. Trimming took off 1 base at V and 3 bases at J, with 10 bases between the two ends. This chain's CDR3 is CASSQGSSGYNEQFF. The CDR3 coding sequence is TGTGCCAGCAGCCAAGGAAGTTCCGGCTACAATGAGCAGTTCTTC.

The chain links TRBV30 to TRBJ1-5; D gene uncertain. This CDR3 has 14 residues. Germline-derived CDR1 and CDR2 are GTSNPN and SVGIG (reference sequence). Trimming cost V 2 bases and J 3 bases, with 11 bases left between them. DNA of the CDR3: TGTGCCTGGAGTCTAGGCAGCTTCAATCAGCCCCAGCATTTT. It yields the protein CAWSLGSFNQPQHF.

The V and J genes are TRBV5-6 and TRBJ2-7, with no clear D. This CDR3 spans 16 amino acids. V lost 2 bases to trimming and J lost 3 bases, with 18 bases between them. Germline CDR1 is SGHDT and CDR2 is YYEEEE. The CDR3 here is CASSLEPGLANYEQYF. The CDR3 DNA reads TGTGCCAGCAGCTTAGAACCCGGGTTAGCTAACTACGAGCAGTACTTC.

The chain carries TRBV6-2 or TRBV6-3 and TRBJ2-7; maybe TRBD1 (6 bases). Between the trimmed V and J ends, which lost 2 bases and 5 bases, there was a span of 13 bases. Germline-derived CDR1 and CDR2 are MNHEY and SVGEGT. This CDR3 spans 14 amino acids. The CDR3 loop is CASSYVRGVDEQYF. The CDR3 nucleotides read TGTGCCAGCAGTTACGTCAGGGGCGTGGACGAGCAGTACTTC.

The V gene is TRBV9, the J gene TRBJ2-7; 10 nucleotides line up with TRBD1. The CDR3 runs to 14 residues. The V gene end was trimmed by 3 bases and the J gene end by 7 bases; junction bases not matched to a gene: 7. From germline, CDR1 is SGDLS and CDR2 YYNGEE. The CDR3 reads CASSAPGQGREQYF. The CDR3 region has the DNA TGTGCCAGCAGCGCCCCGGGACAGGGGCGGGAGCAGTACTTC. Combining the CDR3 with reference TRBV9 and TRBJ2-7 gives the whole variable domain DSGVTQTPKHLITATGQRVTLRCSPRSGDLSVYWYQQSLDQGLQFLIQYYNGEERAKGNILERFSAQQFPDLHSELNLSSLELGDSALYFCASSAPGQGREQYFGPGTRLTVT.

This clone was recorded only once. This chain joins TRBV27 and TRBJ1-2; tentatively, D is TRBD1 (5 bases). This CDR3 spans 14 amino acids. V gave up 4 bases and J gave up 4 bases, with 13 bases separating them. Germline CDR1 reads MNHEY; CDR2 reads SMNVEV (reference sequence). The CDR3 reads CASSSPGGVYGYTF. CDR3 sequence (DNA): TGTGCCAGCAGTTCCCCCGGGGGTGTCTATGGCTACACCTTC.

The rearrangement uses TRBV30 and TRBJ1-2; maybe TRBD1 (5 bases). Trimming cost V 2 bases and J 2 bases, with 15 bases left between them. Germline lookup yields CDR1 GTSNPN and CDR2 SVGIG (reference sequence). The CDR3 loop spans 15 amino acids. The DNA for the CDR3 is TGTGCCTGGAGTCTAGAGGACACGGAAAACTATGGCTACACCTTC. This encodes CAWSLEDTENYGYTF.

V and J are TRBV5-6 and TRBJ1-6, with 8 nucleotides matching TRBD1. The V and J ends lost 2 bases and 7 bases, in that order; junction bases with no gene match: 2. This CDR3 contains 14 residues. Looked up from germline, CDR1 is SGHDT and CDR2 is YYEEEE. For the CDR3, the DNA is TGTGCCAGCAGCTTAAGGGACAGGAATTCACCCCTCCACTTT. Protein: CASSLRDRNSPLHF.

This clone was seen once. The DNA for the CDR3 is TGTGCCAGCAGCTTGGACAGGGGGCCTGGAAACACCATATATTTT. This translates into CASSLDRGPGNTIYF. The V call is TRBV5-5, the J call TRBJ1-3, with TRBD1 identical over 9 bases. With 0 bases clipped from V and 2 bases from J, the junction kept 0 bases outside the gene matches. The CDR3 has 15 amino acids. Germline V gene lookup returns CDR1 SGHKS and CDR2 YYEKEE (reference sequence).

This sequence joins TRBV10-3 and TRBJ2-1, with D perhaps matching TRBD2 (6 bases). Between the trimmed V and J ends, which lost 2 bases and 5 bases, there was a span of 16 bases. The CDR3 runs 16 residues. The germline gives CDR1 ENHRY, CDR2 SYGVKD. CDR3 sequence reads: CAISELGLGRDNEQFF. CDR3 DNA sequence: TGTGCCATCAGTGAGCTGGGACTTGGGAGAGACAATGAGCAGTTCTTC.

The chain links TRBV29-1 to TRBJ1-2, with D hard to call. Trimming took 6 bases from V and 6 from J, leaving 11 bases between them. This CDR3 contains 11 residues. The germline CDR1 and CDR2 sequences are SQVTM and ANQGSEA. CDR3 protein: CSVPVPDGYTF. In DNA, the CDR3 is TGCAGCGTCCCCGTTCCGGATGGCTACACCTTC.

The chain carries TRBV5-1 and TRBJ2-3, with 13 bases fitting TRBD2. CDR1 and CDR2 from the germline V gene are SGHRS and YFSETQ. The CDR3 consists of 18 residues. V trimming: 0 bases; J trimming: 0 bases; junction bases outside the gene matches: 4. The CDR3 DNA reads TGCGCCAGCAGCTTGGGACTAGCGGGGGGCACTAGCACAGATACGCAGTATTTT. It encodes CASSLGLAGGTSTDTQYF.

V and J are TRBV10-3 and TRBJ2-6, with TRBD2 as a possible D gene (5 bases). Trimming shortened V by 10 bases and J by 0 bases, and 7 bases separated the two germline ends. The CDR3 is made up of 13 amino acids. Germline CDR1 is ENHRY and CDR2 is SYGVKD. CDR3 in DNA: TGTGCCACTGGGAGCTCTGGGGCCAACGTCCTGACTTTC. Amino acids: CATGSSGANVLTF.

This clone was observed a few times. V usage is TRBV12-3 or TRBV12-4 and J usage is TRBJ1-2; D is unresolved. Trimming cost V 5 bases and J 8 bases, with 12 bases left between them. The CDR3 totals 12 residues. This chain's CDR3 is CASSDISGGYTF. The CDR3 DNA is TGTGCCAGCAGTGATATCAGTGGCGGCTACACCTTC.

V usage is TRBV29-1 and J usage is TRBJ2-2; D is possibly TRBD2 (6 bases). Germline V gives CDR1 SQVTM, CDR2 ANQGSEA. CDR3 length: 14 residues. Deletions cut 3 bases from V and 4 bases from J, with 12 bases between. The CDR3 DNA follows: TGCAGCGTTGACGGAGGGTCGGGCACCGGGGAGCTGTTTTTT. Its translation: CSVDGGSGTGELFF.

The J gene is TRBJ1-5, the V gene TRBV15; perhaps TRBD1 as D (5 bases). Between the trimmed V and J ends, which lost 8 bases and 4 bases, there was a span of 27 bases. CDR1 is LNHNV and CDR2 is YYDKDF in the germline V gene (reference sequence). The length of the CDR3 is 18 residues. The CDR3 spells CATATPRGGTSGNQPQHF. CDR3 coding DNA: TGTGCCACCGCTACACCGAGGGGAGGAACCTCCGGTAATCAGCCCCAGCATTTT. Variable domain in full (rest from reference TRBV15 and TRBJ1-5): DAMVIQNPRYQVTQFGKPVTLSCSQTLNHNVMYWYQQKSSQAPKLLFHYYDKDFNNEADTPDNFQSRRPNTSFCFLDIRSPGLGDTAMYLCATATPRGGTSGNQPQHFGDGTRLSIL.

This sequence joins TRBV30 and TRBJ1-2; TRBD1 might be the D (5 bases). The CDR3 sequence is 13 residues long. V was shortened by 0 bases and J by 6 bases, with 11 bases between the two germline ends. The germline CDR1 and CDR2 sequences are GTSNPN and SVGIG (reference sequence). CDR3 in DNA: TGTGCCTGGAGTGTACGGGGGGTGCATGGCTACACCTTC. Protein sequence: CAWSVRGVHGYTF.